The 16 T cell receptor beta chains below come from one sample, sequenced in a study of blood T cell repertoires in COVID-19. The protocol was immunoSEQ multiplex PCR, while the TCRdb copy is restricted to in-frame clones and leaves out a portion. The sample includes about 130,000 clones, about four fifths of them seen just once. Sequenced sample: peripheral blood. These TCRs come from a woman under 40 who had recovered from COVID-19.

The chain carries TRBV5-1 and TRBJ1-6, with 8 bases aligning to TRBD1. V gave up 4 bases and J gave up 6 bases; unmatched junction bases: 6. The CDR3 runs to 15 residues. The germline CDR1 and CDR2 sequences are SGHRS and YFSETQ. CDR3 sequence reads: CASSNGGTGNSPLHF. In nucleotides, the CDR3 is TGCGCCAGCAGCAATGGGGGGACAGGTAATTCACCCCTCCACTTT.

This clone was seen more than once but under ten times. This chain joins TRBV5-1 and TRBJ2-7, with a tentative D call TRBD2 (6 bases). The length of the CDR3 is 15 residues. The germline V gene encodes CDR1 SGHRS and CDR2 YFSETQ. V lost 2 bases to trimming and J lost 0 bases, with 12 bases between them. The CDR3 spells CASSFLAPISYEQYF. DNA for the CDR3: TGCGCCAGCAGCTTTCTAGCGCCCATCTCCTACGAGCAGTACTTC.

The chain couples TRBV7-9 to TRBJ1-6; 9 bases map to TRBD1. The CDR3 spans 15 residues. CDR1 is SEHNR, CDR2 FQNEAQ, per germline (reference sequence). The J segment lost 7 bases and the V segment lost 4 bases, leaving 5 bases of the junction unmatched. The CDR3 DNA is TGTGCCAGCAGCTCTAGACAGGGGGTAAATTCACCCCTCCACTTT. It specifies CASSSRQGVNSPLHF.

The gene calls are TRBV30 and TRBJ1-1, with a possible D match to TRBD1 (6 bases). Per germline, CDR1 GTSNPN and CDR2 SVGIG (reference sequence). The CDR3 has 14 amino acids. Trimming took 1 base from V and 5 from J, leaving 14 bases between them. As DNA, the CDR3 is TGTGCCTGGAGTGCGTCACAGGGTAGGACTGAAGCTTTCTTT. Residues: CAWSASQGRTEAFF.

V usage is TRBV13 and J usage is TRBJ2-1; 8 nucleotides line up with TRBD2. Germline V gene data show CDR1 as PRHDT and CDR2 as FYEKMQ (reference sequence). The CDR3 is 15 residues long. Germline trimming cut 1 base from V and 7 bases from J; bases unmatched to any gene: 6. The CDR3 is CASSLALLAGNEQFF. CDR3 sequence (DNA): TGTGCCAGCAGCTTAGCTCTGCTAGCGGGTAATGAGCAGTTCTTC.

V is TRBV27 and J is TRBJ2-2; TRBD2 matches at 8 bases. The CDR3 extends over 16 amino acids. The germline V gene has CDR1 MNHEY and CDR2 SMNVEV (reference sequence). The J segment lost 4 bases and the V segment lost 3 bases, leaving 7 bases of the junction unmatched. CDR3 sequence reads: CASSFLGLASTGELFF. DNA of the CDR3: TGTGCCAGCAGTTTCCTCGGACTAGCTAGCACCGGGGAGCTGTTTTTT.

The V call is TRBV7-3, the J call TRBJ2-3; a weak D match, TRBD2 (6 bases). CDR3 length equals 14 residues. Germline loops: CDR1 SGHTA, CDR2 FQGTGA. The V end lost 5 bases, the J end lost 6 bases, and 15 bases lay between the germline ends. The CDR3 region is CASSGAGFSDTQYF. The CDR3 nucleotides are TGTGCCAGCAGCGGTGCGGGGTTCTCGGATACGCAGTATTTT.

V and J are TRBV7-9 and TRBJ2-5; tentatively, D is TRBD2 (5 bases). The V gene lost 4 bases and the J gene lost 9 bases, with 9 bases spanning the gap. CDR1 SEHNR and CDR2 FQNEAQ come from the germline V gene (reference sequence). This CDR3 is built from 11 residues. The CDR3 DNA reads TGTGCCAGCAGCTCGCTAGCCTCCCAGTACTTC. Protein sequence: CASSSLASQYF.

This rearrangement joins TRBV3-1 (or the pseudogene TRBV3-2) to TRBJ2-2; D is undetermined. This CDR3 contains 13 residues. Trimming cost V 5 bases and J 6 bases, with 10 bases left between them. CDR1 and CDR2 from the germline V gene are LGHDT and YNNKEL (reference sequence). The CDR3 here is CASSKGRAGELFF. CDR3 in DNA: TGTGCCAGCAGCAAAGGCCGGGCCGGGGAGCTGTTTTTT.

The V gene is TRBV6-5, the J gene TRBJ2-2; no firm D call. This CDR3 spans 15 amino acids. The V gene lost 6 bases and the J gene lost 0 bases, with 11 bases spanning the gap. Germline V gives CDR1 MNHEY, CDR2 SVGAGI. Here the CDR3 reads CASRNIPTNTGELFF. DNA of the CDR3: TGTGCCAGCAGGAACATACCGACGAACACCGGGGAGCTGTTTTTT.

The chain has TRBV6-5 and TRBJ2-3, with TRBD1 as a possible D gene (5 bases). CDR1 is MNHEY and CDR2 is SVGAGI in the germline V gene. V was pared by 8 bases and J by 1 base, with 7 bases between. The CDR3 sequence is 12 residues long. CDR3 bases: TGTGCCAGCTGGGGCGGCACAGATACGCAGTATTTT. It encodes CASWGGTDTQYF.

V and J are TRBV13 and TRBJ2-7; 11 bases match TRBD2. Germline CDR1 reads PRHDT; CDR2 reads FYEKMQ (reference sequence). Germline trimming cut 5 bases from V and 7 bases from J; bases unmatched to any gene: 10. The CDR3 runs to 15 residues. The CDR3 sequence: CASSPRLAGTGEQYF. CDR3 coding DNA: TGTGCCAGCAGCCCAAGACTAGCGGGGACGGGGGAGCAGTACTTC.

In DNA form, the CDR3 reads TGTGCCAGCAGCTTGAGACGGGTTCTATCCTACAATGAGCAGTTCTTC. This sequence encodes CASSLRRVLSYNEQFF. The chain is built from TRBV5-6 and TRBJ2-1; D gene uncertain. The CDR3 extends over 16 amino acids. Germline assignment: CDR1 SGHDT and CDR2 YYEEEE. Trimming stripped 1 base from V and 1 base from J, with 12 bases between.

The V and J genes are TRBV5-5 and TRBJ1-6; D is undetermined. This CDR3 has 16 amino acids. V shed 0 bases and J shed 8 bases, with 15 bases lying between them. The germline V gene encodes CDR1 SGHKS and CDR2 YYEKEE (reference sequence). The CDR3 sequence: CASSLVGARGDSPLHF. The CDR3 DNA follows: TGTGCCAGCAGCTTGGTCGGCGCCCGCGGCGATTCACCCCTCCACTTT.

Worth noting for this clone: A much larger clonotype is one base distant, so this may be a read error. The same CDR3 arises from other DNA sequences in this sample as well. The V and J genes are TRBV9 and TRBJ2-5, with D tentatively TRBD1 (6 bases). The CDR3 is made up of 15 amino acids. V was clipped by 0 bases and J by 5 bases, with 14 bases between them. Germline V gene sequence: CDR1 SGDLS, CDR2 YYNGEE. The CDR3 nucleotides read TGTGCCAGCAGCGTAGGGACAGTGGGAAAGGAGACCCAGTACTTC. Protein sequence: CASSVGTVGKETQYF. Based on the CDR3 plus reference TRBV9 and TRBJ2-5, the full variable domain is DSGVTQTPKHLITATGQRVTLRCSPRSGDLSVYWYQQSLDQGLQFLIQYYNGEERAKGNILERFSAQQFPDLHSELNLSSLELGDSALYFCASSVGTVGKETQYFGPGTRLLVL.

The chain combines TRBV12-5 with TRBJ1-6; D call uncertain. Between the trimmed V and J ends, which lost 0 bases and 6 bases, there was a span of 21 bases. CDR3 length equals 19 residues. Germline CDR1 LGHNT, CDR2 FRNRAP. The CDR3 DNA sequence: TGTGCTAGTGGTTTGGTAATGTGGGGAGTGAGCTCAAGTAATTCACCCCTCCACTTT. It codes for CASGLVMWGVSSSNSPLHF.